This T cell receptor (beta chain) originates from a study of cytomegalovirus exposure and HLA in healthy donors. With 60 Vbeta and 13 Jbeta primers, the PCR was carried out. Sequencing used immunoSEQ multiplex PCR; TCRdb keeps in-frame clones, though not all of them. The listing records around 75,000 clones. Findings of the study overall: A link between a missense DCLRE1C variant and TCR beta V- and J-gene trimming emerged from a later analysis.

On this clone itself: Its specificity is unknown.

J was trimmed by 4 bases and V by 1 base; bases with no gene match: 4. Germline assignment: CDR1 SGHVS and CDR2 FNYEAQ. This CDR3 is 15 amino acids long. This chain links TRBV7-6 with TRBJ1-5; TRBD1 matches at 7 bases. The sample consisted of PBMCs. The clonotype comes from a woman aged 55-69 years in good health and CMV-seronegative. This CDR3 reads CASSLGRDRNQPQHF. The CDR3 DNA follows: TGTGCCAGCAGCTTAGGCCGGGACAGAAATCAGCCCCAGCATTTT.